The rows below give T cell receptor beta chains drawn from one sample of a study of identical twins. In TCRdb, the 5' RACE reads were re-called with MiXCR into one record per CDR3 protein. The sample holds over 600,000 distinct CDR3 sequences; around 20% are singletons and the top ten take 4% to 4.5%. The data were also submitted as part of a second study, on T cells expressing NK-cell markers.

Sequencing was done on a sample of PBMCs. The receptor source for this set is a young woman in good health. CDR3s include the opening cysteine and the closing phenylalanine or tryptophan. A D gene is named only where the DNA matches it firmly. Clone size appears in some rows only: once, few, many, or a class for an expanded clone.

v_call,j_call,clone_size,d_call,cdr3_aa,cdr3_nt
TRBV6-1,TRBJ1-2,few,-,CASRVRGIPQGGYTF,TGTGCCAGCAGAGTAAGAGGTATCCCCCAGGGAGGCTACACCTTC
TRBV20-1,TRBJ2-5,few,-,CSGPDQETQYF,TGCAGTGGTCCAGACCAAGAGACCCAGTACTTC
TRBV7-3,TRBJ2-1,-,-,CASSRGWSDEQFF,TGTGCCAGCAGTCGTGGATGGAGCGATGAGCAGTTCTTC
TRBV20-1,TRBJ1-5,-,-,CSARLTGSNQPQHF,TGCAGTGCTAGGTTGACAGGAAGCAATCAGCCCCAGCATTTT
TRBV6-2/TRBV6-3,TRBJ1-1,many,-,CASSPPRYTEAFF,TGTGCCAGCAGTCCCCCTAGGTACACTGAAGCTTTCTTT
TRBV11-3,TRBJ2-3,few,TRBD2,CASSLSLGGGSTDTQYF,TGTGCCAGCAGCTTATCCCTGGGGGGAGGGAGCACAGATACGCAGTATTTT
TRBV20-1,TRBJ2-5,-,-,CSASDPKGVETQYF,TGCAGTGCCAGCGACCCTAAAGGGGTAGAGACCCAGTACTTC
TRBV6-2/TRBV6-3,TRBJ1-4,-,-,CASSYAPPGWGGKLFF,TGTGCCAGCAGTTACGCCCCTCCCGGCTGGGGAGGAAAACTGTTTTTT
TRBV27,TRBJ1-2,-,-,CASSLFYGDYGYTF,TGTGCCAGCAGTTTATTCTACGGGGACTATGGCTACACCTTC
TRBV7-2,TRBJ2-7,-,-,CASSQRSKQYF,TGTGCCAGCAGCCAAAGGAGCAAGCAGTACTTC
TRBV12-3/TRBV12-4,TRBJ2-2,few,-,CASTRQVTNTGELFF,TGTGCCAGCACCCGACAGGTGACGAACACCGGGGAGCTGTTTTTT
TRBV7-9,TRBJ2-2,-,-,CASSWGLVNTGELFF,TGTGCCAGCAGCTGGGGACTTGTTAACACCGGGGAGCTGTTTTTT